What follows describes a single T cell receptor beta chain. Sequencing of TCR beta was performed on blood CD8+ T cells and on blood CD4+ T cells. These data originate in a study of CD8 T cells in Susac syndrome. Germline loops: CDR1 GTSNPN, CDR2 SVGIG (reference sequence). The ends were cut back, 2 bases at V and 2 bases at J, with 7 bases in the middle. This CDR3 contains 13 residues. After extraction with the RNeasy kit, about 0.45 to 1 ug of the RNA was reverse transcribed using random hexamers. Multiplex PCR with immunoSEQ amplified the TCR beta CDR3 across 54 Vbeta and 13 Jbeta. TCRdb ran MiXCR on the immunoSEQ multiplex PCR reads and lists one entry per CDR3 protein. There are about 200,000 distinct CDR3 sequences in the sample; 95% occur only once, and approximately 0.1% lies in the top ten.

The chain is built from TRBV30 and TRBJ2-1; D remains unclear. The receptor was isolated from a human donor in good health. The sample consisted of CD4+ T cells from PBMCs. CDR3 in DNA: TGTGCCTGGAGTAGCTTTACCTACAATGAGCAGTTCTTC. This gives the protein CAWSSFTYNEQFF.